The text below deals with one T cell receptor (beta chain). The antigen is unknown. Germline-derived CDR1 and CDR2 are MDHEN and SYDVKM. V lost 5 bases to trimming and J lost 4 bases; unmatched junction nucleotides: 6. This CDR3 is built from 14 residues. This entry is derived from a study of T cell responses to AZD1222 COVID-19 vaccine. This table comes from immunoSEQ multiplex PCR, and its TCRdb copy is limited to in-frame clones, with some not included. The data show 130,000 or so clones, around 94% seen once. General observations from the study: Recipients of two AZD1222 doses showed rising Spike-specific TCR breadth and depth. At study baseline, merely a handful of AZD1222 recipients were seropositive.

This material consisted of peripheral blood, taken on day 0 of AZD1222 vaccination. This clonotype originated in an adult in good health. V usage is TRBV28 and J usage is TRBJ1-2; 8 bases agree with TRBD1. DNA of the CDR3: TGTGCCAGCAGTCCTGACAGGGGACCCTATGGCTACACCTTC. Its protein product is CASSPDRGPYGYTF.